These T cell receptor beta chains were read from a single sample in a study of blood T cell repertoires in COVID-19. Here immunoSEQ multiplex PCR was the method, and the copy in TCRdb shows in-frame clones only, minus some. The table lists 100,000 to 150,000 clones, approximately 89% of them singletons. Sequenced input: peripheral blood. The receptor set was obtained from a man aged 50-59 years with acute or convalescent COVID-19. Both conserved end residues are part of each CDR3. Fields, in order: CDR3 DNA, CDR3 protein, D gene, J gene, clone size, V gene. D genes are given only for firm matches. Clone size is stated in some rows and not others, as once, few, many or a class when expanded.

TGTGCCAGCAGTAGGTCAGGGGTTAATCAGCCCCAGCATTTT CASSRSGVNQPQHF - TRBJ1-5 - TRBV28
TGTGCCAGCAGTGAGCGGGAGGGGACTCAGCCCCAGCATTTT CASSEREGTQPQHF - TRBJ1-5 - TRBV2
TGTGCCAGCAGCCAAGACCGGGACAGGGGCGGAATTAAAGGCTACACCTTC CASSQDRDRGGIKGYTF TRBD1 TRBJ1-2 once TRBV3-1/TRBV3-2
TGTGCCAGCAGTGTTACCCACCCGGGGGGCGCGCAACAGCCCCAGCATTTT CASSVTHPGGAQQPQHF - TRBJ1-5 - TRBV28
TGTGCCAGCAGCTCAGCCGGGACTAGCTACAATGAGCAGTTCTTC CASSSAGTSYNEQFF TRBD2 TRBJ2-1 - TRBV11-2
TGCGCCAGCACCAAAAGCTGGGACAGGGGAGGAAAACTGTTTTTT CASTKSWDRGGKLFF TRBD1 TRBJ1-4 - TRBV10-1
TGTGCCAGCAGTTACAACAGGGAAACAACTGAAGCTTTCTTT CASSYNRETTEAFF - TRBJ1-1 - TRBV6-5
TGTGCCAGCAGCCAAAACCCCCGGTCCCGACAACAGAACACTGAAGCTTTCTTT CASSQNPRSRQQNTEAFF - TRBJ1-1 - TRBV3-1/TRBV3-2
TGTGCCAGTAGTATGATACAGGGGATCGCCGGGGAGCTGTTTTTT CASSMIQGIAGELFF TRBD1 TRBJ2-2 - TRBV19
TGTGCCAGCAGTGGGACAGGAGGGGATCAGCCCCAGCATTTT CASSGTGGDQPQHF TRBD1 TRBJ1-5 - TRBV2
TGCGCCAGCAGTGAATGGCCCTACGAGCAGTACTTC CASSEWPYEQYF - TRBJ2-7 - TRBV10-2